The entry below gives a single T cell receptor beta chain sequence along with its context. Its antigen is not known. Trimming shortened V by 4 bases and J by 7 bases, and 16 bases separated the two germline ends. The CDR3 has 14 amino acids. The germline V gene encodes CDR1 SGHTA and CDR2 FQGNSA. TCRdb used MiXCR to reprocess the multiplex PCR reads, holding one entry per CDR3 protein. The sample shows tens of thousands of distinct CDR3 sequences, under 60% of them seen only once. The record originates from a study of breast tumors, draining lymph nodes, adjacent tissues. Study-wide points: Findings are consistent with lymph node origin and intratumoral expansion of most tumor T cells. Tumor TCR diversity was below lymph nodes but above nontumor tissue.

The sequence was collected from a female donor with breast cancer. Some clones in this sample may be carry-over from other donors' samples. The genes are TRBV7-2 and TRBJ1-2; D remains ambiguous. Sequences were obtained from breast tumor tissue. Here the CDR3 reads CASSSGPDAAGYTF. The CDR3 nucleotides are TGTGCCAGCAGCTCCGGACCCGATGCCGCTGGCTACACCTTC.